This T cell receptor beta chain was captured by sequencing in a study of blood T cell repertoires in COVID-19. Measured with immunoSEQ multiplex PCR; TCRdb has only the in-frame clones, and not every one. The data hold around 310,000 clones, with 80% to 95% observed a single time. The CDR3 runs 18 residues. The ends lost 5 bases at V and 2 bases at J; junction bases unmatched: 13. Per the germline V gene, CDR1 is MDHEN and CDR2 is SYDVKM. The sequenced material came from peripheral blood. This clonotype originated in a woman in her twenties or thirties with COVID-19, enrolled during active disease. The gene calls are TRBV28 and TRBJ1-5; 9 bases are a match to TRBD1. CDR3 DNA sequence: TGTGCCAGCAGTCAGAACAGGGGGCGATTATTTGGCAATCAGCCCCAGCATTTT. It yields the protein CASSQNRGRLFGNQPQHF. Looking up the rest from reference TRBV28 and TRBJ1-5 gives the full variable domain: DVKVTQSSRYLVKRTGEKVFLECVQDMDHENMFWYRQDPGLGLRLIYFSYDVKMKEKGDIPEGYSVSREKKERFSLILESASTNQTSMYLCASSQNRGRLFGNQPQHFGDGTRLSIL.